This T cell receptor beta chain is from a study of identical twins. The CDR3 consists of 21 residues. Trimming took 4 bases from V and 0 from J; bases not matched to a gene: 20. Germline V gene data show CDR1 as MGHRA and CDR2 as YSYEKL. cDNA molecules carried unique molecular identifiers, and template switching added a universal primer site. TCRdb independently ran MiXCR on the 5' RACE reads; one entry per CDR3 protein. The sample has nearly 650,000 distinct CDR3 sequences; under 8.5% are singletons. This clonotype occurred a few times. The same data also went into a second study, on yellow fever vaccine responses in identical twins.

Sequencing input: PBMCs. The receptor was isolated from a woman aged 18-29 years in good health. The chain employs TRBV4-1 and TRBJ2-3; 9 bases align to TRBD2. CDR3 protein: CASSRLAGTQMGTGSTDTQYF. The CDR3 DNA sequence: TGCGCCAGCAGCCGCCTAGCGGGGACACAGATGGGGACTGGAAGCACAGATACGCAGTATTTT.